Only a few counts were recorded for the clone carrying this TCR beta chain. The CDR3 is 16 amino acids. Germline CDR1 reads SGHNT; CDR2 reads YYREEE (reference sequence). V was pared by 0 bases and J by 3 bases, with 13 bases between. This sample is part of a study of T cell changes during pregnancy in multiple sclerosis. Sequencing was performed with immunoSEQ multiplex PCR; in TCRdb, only in-frame clones are kept and a portion is missing. The sample yields approximately 100,000 clones, around 92% seen once. Sequenced material: peripheral blood, taken in the second trimester of pregnancy. The sequence came from a female donor with multiple sclerosis, enrolled in a pregnancy study. The chain recombines TRBV5-4 with TRBJ1-3, with a possible D match to TRBD1 (6 bases). The CDR3 sequence is CASSLDGGRGGNTIYF. The CDR3 region has the DNA TGTGCCAGCAGCTTGGACGGGGGGCGAGGTGGAAACACCATATATTTT.